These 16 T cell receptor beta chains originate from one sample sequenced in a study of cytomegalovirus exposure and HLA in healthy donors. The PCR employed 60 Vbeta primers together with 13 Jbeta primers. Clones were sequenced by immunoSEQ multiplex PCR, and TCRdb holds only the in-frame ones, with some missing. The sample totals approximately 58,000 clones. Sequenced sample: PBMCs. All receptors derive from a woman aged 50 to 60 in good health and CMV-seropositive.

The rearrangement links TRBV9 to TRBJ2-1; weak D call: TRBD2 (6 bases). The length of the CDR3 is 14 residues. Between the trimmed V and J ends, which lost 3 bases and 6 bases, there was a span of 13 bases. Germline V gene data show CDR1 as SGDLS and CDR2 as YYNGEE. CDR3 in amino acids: CASSGQGGLNEQFF. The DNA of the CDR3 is TGTGCCAGCAGCGGTCAGGGAGGCCTCAATGAGCAGTTCTTC.

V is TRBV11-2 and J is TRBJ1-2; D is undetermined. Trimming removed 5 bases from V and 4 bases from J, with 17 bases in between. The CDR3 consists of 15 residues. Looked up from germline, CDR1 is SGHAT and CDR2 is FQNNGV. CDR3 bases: TGTGCCAGCAGCCCCCTTTACGGGAGGAGCTATGGCTACACCTTC. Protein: CASSPLYGRSYGYTF.

The CDR3 reads CASSPTGVIFRSSYEQYF. The DNA of the CDR3 is TGTGCCAGTAGTCCAACAGGGGTAATCTTTAGGAGCTCCTACGAGCAGTACTTC. V gene TRBV19 combines with J gene TRBJ2-5; 7 bases fit TRBD1. Gene TRBJ2-7 matches the end of the DNA better, so the J call may be wrong. In germline, CDR1 is LNHDA, CDR2 SQIVND (reference sequence). This CDR3 is 18 amino acids long.

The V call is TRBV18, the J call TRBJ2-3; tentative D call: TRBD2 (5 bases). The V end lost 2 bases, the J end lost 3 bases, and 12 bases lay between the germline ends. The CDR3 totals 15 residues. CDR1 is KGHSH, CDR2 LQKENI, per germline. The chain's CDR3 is CASSPGRAGTDTQYF. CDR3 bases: TGTGCCAGCTCACCAGGGCGGGCGGGTACAGATACGCAGTATTTT.

CDR3 residues: CASSKRTALELFF. CDR3 nucleotide sequence: TGTGCCAGCAGTAAACGGACAGCTTTGGAACTGTTTTTT. The chain has TRBV2 and TRBJ1-4; perhaps TRBD1 as D (6 bases). Germline CDR1 is SNHLY and CDR2 is FYNNEI. The ends were cut back, 5 bases at V and 12 bases at J, with 16 bases in the middle. The CDR3 contains 13 residues.

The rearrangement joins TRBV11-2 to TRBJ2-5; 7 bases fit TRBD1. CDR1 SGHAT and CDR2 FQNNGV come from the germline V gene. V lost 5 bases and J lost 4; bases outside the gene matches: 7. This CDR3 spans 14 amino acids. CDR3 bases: TGTGCCAGCAGCCAAAGGGGGCTAGGAGAGACCCAGTACTTC. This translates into CASSQRGLGETQYF.

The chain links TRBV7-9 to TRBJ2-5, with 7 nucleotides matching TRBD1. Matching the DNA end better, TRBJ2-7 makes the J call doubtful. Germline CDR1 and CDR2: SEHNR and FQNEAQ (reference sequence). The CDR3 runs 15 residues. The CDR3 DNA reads TGTGCCAGCAGCAAACGACAGGGCGGAATCTACGAGCAGTACTTC. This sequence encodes CASSKRQGGIYEQYF.

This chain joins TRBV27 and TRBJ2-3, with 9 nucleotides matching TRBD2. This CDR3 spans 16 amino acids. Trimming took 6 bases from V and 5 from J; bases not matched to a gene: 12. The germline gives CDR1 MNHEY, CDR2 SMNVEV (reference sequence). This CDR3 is CASSSLAGMYQDTQYF. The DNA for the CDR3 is TGTGCCAGCAGCTCTCTAGCGGGGATGTACCAAGATACGCAGTATTTT.

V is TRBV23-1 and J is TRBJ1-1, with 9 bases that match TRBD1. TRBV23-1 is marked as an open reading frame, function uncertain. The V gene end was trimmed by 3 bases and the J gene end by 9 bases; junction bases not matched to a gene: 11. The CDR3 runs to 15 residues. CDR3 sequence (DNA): TGCGCCAGCAGTCATACAGGGGGCACGAGAGATAAAGCTTTCTTT. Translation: CASSHTGGTRDKAFF.

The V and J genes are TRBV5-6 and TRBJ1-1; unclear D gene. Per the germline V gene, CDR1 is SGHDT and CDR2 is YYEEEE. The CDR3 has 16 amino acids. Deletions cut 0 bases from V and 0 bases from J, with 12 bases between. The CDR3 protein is CASSLALFVLNTEAFF. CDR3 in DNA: TGTGCCAGCAGCTTGGCCCTCTTTGTATTGAACACTGAAGCTTTCTTT.

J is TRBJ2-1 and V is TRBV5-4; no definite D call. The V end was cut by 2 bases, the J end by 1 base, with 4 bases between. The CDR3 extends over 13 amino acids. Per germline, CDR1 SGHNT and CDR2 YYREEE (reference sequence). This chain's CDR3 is CASSFLSYNEQFF. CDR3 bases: TGTGCCAGCAGCTTCCTTTCCTACAATGAGCAGTTCTTC.

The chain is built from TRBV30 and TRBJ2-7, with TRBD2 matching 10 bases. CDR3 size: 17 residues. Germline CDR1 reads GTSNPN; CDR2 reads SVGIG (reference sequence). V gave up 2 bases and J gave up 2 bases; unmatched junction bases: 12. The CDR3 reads CAWSSNLAGGRTYEQYF. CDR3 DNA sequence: TGTGCCTGGAGTTCAAACTTAGCGGGGGGTCGAACCTACGAGCAGTACTTC. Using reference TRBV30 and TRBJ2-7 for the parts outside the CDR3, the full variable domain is SQTIHQWPATLVQPVGSPLSLECTVEGTSNPNLYWYRQAAGRGLQLLFYSVGIGQISSEVPQNLSASRPQDRQFILSSKKLLLSDSGFYLCAWSSNLAGGRTYEQYFGPGTRLTVT.

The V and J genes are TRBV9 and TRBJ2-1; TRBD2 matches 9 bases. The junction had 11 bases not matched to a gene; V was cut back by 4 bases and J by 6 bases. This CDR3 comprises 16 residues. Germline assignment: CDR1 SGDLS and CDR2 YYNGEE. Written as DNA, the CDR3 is TGTGCCAGCAGCCCTGTAGCGGGAGTTCTTCCCAATGAGCAGTTCTTC. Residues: CASSPVAGVLPNEQFF.

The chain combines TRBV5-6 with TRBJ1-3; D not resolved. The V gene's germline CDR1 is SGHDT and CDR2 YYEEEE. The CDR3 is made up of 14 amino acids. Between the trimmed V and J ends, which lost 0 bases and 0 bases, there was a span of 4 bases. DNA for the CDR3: TGTGCCAGCAGCTTGGCGAGCTCTGGAAACACCATATATTTT. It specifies CASSLASSGNTIYF.

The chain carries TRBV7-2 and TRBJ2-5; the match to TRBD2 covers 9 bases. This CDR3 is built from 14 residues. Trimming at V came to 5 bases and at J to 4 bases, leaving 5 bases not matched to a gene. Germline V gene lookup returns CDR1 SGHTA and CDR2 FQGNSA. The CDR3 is CASSESGGRETQYF. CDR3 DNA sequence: TGTGCCAGCAGCGAAAGCGGGGGGCGAGAGACCCAGTACTTC.

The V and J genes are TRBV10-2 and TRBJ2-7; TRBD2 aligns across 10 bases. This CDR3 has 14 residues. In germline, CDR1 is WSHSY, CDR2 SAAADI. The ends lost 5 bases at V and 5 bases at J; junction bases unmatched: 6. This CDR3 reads CASSRQREGDEQYF. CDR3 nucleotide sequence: TGCGCCAGCAGTCGGCAGCGGGAGGGGGACGAGCAGTACTTC.